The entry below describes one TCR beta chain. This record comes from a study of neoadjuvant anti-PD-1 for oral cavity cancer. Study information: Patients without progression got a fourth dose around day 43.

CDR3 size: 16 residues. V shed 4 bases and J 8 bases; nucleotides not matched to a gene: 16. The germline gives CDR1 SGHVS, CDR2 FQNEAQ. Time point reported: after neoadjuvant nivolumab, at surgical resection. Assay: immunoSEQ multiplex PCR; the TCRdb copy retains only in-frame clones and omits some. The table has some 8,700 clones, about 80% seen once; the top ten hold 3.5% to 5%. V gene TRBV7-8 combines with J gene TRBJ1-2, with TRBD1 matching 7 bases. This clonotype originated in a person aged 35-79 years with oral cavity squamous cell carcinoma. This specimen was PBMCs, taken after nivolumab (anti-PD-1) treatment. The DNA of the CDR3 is TGTGCCAGCAGCTCAGGGACAGCCGACTTTCTTAGGGGCTACACCTTC. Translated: CASSSGTADFLRGYTF. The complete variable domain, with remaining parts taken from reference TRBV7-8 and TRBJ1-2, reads GAGVSQSPRYKVAKRGQDVALRCDPISGHVSLFWYQQALGQGPEFLTYFQNEAQLDKSGLPSDRFFAERPEGSVSTLKIQRTQQEDSAVYLCASSSGTADFLRGYTFGSGTRLTVV.